A selection of T cell receptor beta chains follows, all from one sample in a study of T cell changes during pregnancy in multiple sclerosis. Clones were read by immunoSEQ multiplex PCR, and TCRdb kept only the in-frame ones, dropping some. Seen here are fewer than 55,000 clones, roughly 90% observed once, and the top ten hold around 4.7%. The material sequenced was peripheral blood, taken in the second trimester of pregnancy. The receptors were gathered from a female donor in good health, enrolled as a control in a pregnancy study. Both conserved end residues are part of each CDR3. D genes are given only for firm matches. Some rows have no size entry. The others give once, few or many, or a class for an expanded clone.

j_call: TRBJ2-7; d_call: TRBD2; v_call: TRBV7-2; clone_size: -; cdr3_aa: CASSLGLAVGLGEQYF; cdr3_nt: TGTGCCAGCAGCTTAGGTCTAGCGGTGGGACTCGGCGAGCAGTACTTC
j_call: TRBJ2-5; d_call: TRBD2; v_call: TRBV14; clone_size: -; cdr3_aa: CASSLIAGAAPGTQYF; cdr3_nt: TGTGCCAGCAGCCTGATAGCGGGGGCCGCCCCGGGGACCCAGTACTTC
j_call: TRBJ1-2; d_call: -; v_call: TRBV15; clone_size: -; cdr3_aa: CATSRSGWNYGYTF; cdr3_nt: TGTGCCACCAGCAGATCAGGGTGGAACTATGGCTACACCTTC
j_call: TRBJ2-7; d_call: -; v_call: TRBV28; clone_size: -; cdr3_aa: CASSPASELVSYEQYF; cdr3_nt: TGTGCCAGCAGTCCTGCCAGTGAACTAGTATCTTACGAGCAGTACTTC
j_call: TRBJ1-1; d_call: -; v_call: TRBV15; clone_size: medium-sized; cdr3_aa: CATSRDQGLAFF; cdr3_nt: TGTGCCACCAGCAGAGATCAGGGGCTAGCTTTCTTT
j_call: TRBJ1-1; d_call: -; v_call: TRBV27; clone_size: -; cdr3_aa: CASSTTANTEAFF; cdr3_nt: TGTGCCAGCAGCACGACAGCGAACACTGAAGCTTTCTTT
j_call: TRBJ2-5; d_call: TRBD2; v_call: TRBV4-1; clone_size: -; cdr3_aa: CASSQASGGRKETQYF; cdr3_nt: TGCGCCAGCAGCCAGGCCAGCGGGGGGAGGAAAGAGACCCAGTACTTC
j_call: TRBJ2-1; d_call: TRBD1; v_call: TRBV25-1; clone_size: -; cdr3_aa: CASSVDRGFGYNEQFF; cdr3_nt: TGTGCCAGCAGTGTGGACAGGGGATTTGGATACAATGAGCAGTTCTTC
j_call: TRBJ1-2; d_call: -; v_call: TRBV19; clone_size: -; cdr3_aa: CASSTSQANYGYTF; cdr3_nt: TGTGCCAGTAGTACCTCACAGGCTAACTATGGCTACACCTTC
j_call: TRBJ1-1; d_call: TRBD1; v_call: TRBV29-1; clone_size: few; cdr3_aa: CSADRDSTEAFF; cdr3_nt: TGCAGCGCTGACAGGGATAGCACTGAAGCTTTCTTT
j_call: TRBJ1-1; d_call: TRBD1; v_call: TRBV6-5; clone_size: -; cdr3_aa: CASSRGAEAFF; cdr3_nt: TGTGCCAGCAGCAGGGGGGCTGAAGCTTTCTTT
j_call: TRBJ2-7; d_call: TRBD1; v_call: TRBV30; clone_size: -; cdr3_aa: CAWNEPGQGAYEQYF; cdr3_nt: TGTGCCTGGAACGAGCCGGGACAGGGGGCCTACGAGCAGTACTTC
j_call: TRBJ1-3; d_call: -; v_call: TRBV5-6; clone_size: -; cdr3_aa: CASSRKDRGNTIYF; cdr3_nt: TGTGCCAGCAGCCGAAAAGACAGGGGAAACACCATATATTTT
j_call: TRBJ2-5; d_call: -; v_call: TRBV5-1; clone_size: once; cdr3_aa: CASSLSQETQYF; cdr3_nt: TGCGCCAGCAGCCTGTCCCAGGAGACCCAGTACTTC
j_call: TRBJ2-7; d_call: TRBD1; v_call: TRBV11-2; clone_size: once; cdr3_aa: CASSPRDRVIRYEQYF; cdr3_nt: TGTGCCAGCAGCCCCCGGGACAGGGTAATCCGCTACGAGCAGTACTTC
j_call: TRBJ1-5; d_call: -; v_call: TRBV6-5; clone_size: -; cdr3_aa: CASIGRGFDQPQHF; cdr3_nt: TGTGCCAGCATAGGTCGGGGATTTGATCAGCCCCAGCATTTT
j_call: TRBJ2-7; d_call: TRBD2; v_call: TRBV19; clone_size: -; cdr3_aa: CASSGLASYEQYF; cdr3_nt: TGTGCCAGTAGTGGACTAGCTAGTTACGAGCAGTACTTC
j_call: TRBJ1-2; d_call: -; v_call: TRBV5-6; clone_size: -; cdr3_aa: CASSWGGDGYTF; cdr3_nt: TGTGCCAGCAGCTGGGGGGGGGACGGCTACACCTTC
j_call: TRBJ1-1; d_call: -; v_call: TRBV7-9; clone_size: -; cdr3_aa: CASSLDMNTEAFF; cdr3_nt: TGTGCCAGCAGCTTAGACATGAACACTGAAGCTTTCTTT
j_call: TRBJ1-5; d_call: TRBD1; v_call: TRBV5-6; clone_size: -; cdr3_aa: CASSRTGTNNQPQHF; cdr3_nt: TGTGCCAGCAGCAGGACAGGGACCAACAATCAGCCCCAGCATTTT
j_call: TRBJ2-1; d_call: TRBD2; v_call: TRBV2; clone_size: -; cdr3_aa: CASEPASGTNEQFF; cdr3_nt: TGTGCCAGCGAACCGGCTAGCGGTACCAATGAGCAGTTCTTC
j_call: TRBJ2-7; d_call: -; v_call: TRBV12-1; clone_size: -; cdr3_aa: CASSFARGTGGGCYEQYF; cdr3_nt: -
j_call: TRBJ1-3; d_call: -; v_call: TRBV7-2; clone_size: -; cdr3_aa: CASSLAGTLTGNTIYF; cdr3_nt: TGTGCCAGCAGCTTAGCGGGGACATTGACTGGAAACACCATATATTTT
j_call: TRBJ1-1; d_call: -; v_call: TRBV29-1; clone_size: few; cdr3_aa: CSVLQGFTEAFF; cdr3_nt: TGCAGCGTCCTACAGGGTTTCACTGAAGCTTTCTTT
j_call: TRBJ2-5; d_call: -; v_call: TRBV10-2; clone_size: -; cdr3_aa: CASSDPAGRGTQYF; cdr3_nt: TGCGCCAGCAGTGACCCGGCAGGACGGGGGACCCAGTACTTC
j_call: TRBJ2-7; d_call: -; v_call: TRBV7-2; clone_size: -; cdr3_aa: CASTTLGVFGSYEQYF; cdr3_nt: TGTGCCAGCACCACCCTGGGCGTTTTCGGCTCCTACGAGCAGTACTTC
j_call: TRBJ1-2; d_call: -; v_call: TRBV19; clone_size: once; cdr3_aa: CASSIGGSLGYTF; cdr3_nt: TGTGCCAGTAGTATAGGTGGCAGTCTTGGCTACACCTTC
j_call: TRBJ2-1; d_call: -; v_call: TRBV2; clone_size: few; cdr3_aa: CASSAQAYSYNEQFF; cdr3_nt: TGTGCCAGCAGTGCGCAGGCCTACTCCTACAATGAGCAGTTCTTC
j_call: TRBJ2-2; d_call: TRBD2; v_call: TRBV7-9; clone_size: -; cdr3_aa: CASSTGLAANTGELFF; cdr3_nt: TGTGCCAGCAGCACCGGACTAGCGGCGAACACCGGGGAGCTGTTTTTT
j_call: TRBJ1-2; d_call: -; v_call: TRBV11-2; clone_size: -; cdr3_aa: CASSNTGPASYGYTF; cdr3_nt: TGTGCCAGCAGCAATACAGGGCCGGCGAGCTATGGCTACACCTTC
j_call: TRBJ2-1; d_call: -; v_call: TRBV20-1; clone_size: -; cdr3_aa: CSAALGVEQFF; cdr3_nt: TGCAGTGCCGCCCTCGGGGTTGAGCAGTTCTTC
j_call: TRBJ2-7; d_call: TRBD2; v_call: TRBV15; clone_size: -; cdr3_aa: CATSRSLLAGADGEQYF; cdr3_nt: TGTGCCACCAGCAGATCCCTACTAGCGGGAGCTGATGGCGAGCAGTACTTC
j_call: TRBJ2-5; d_call: TRBD2; v_call: TRBV11-3; clone_size: -; cdr3_aa: CASSDSGLQETQYF; cdr3_nt: TGTGCCAGCAGCGACTCGGGACTACAAGAGACCCAGTACTTC
j_call: TRBJ2-5; d_call: -; v_call: TRBV4-3; clone_size: -; cdr3_aa: CASSQDSSTGETQYF; cdr3_nt: TGCGCCAGCAGCCAAGACTCAAGTACCGGAGAGACCCAGTACTTC
j_call: TRBJ2-5; d_call: -; v_call: TRBV6-1; clone_size: -; cdr3_aa: CASSVGEETQYF; cdr3_nt: TGTGCCAGCAGTGTAGGGGAAGAGACCCAGTACTTC
j_call: TRBJ2-3; d_call: TRBD2; v_call: TRBV4-2; clone_size: -; cdr3_aa: CASSQDSSGQYTQYF; cdr3_nt: TGTGCCAGCAGCCAAGATTCTAGCGGGCAATATACGCAGTATTTT
j_call: TRBJ2-1; d_call: TRBD2; v_call: TRBV9; clone_size: -; cdr3_aa: CASSALAGVGNEQFF; cdr3_nt: TGTGCCAGCAGCGCTCTAGCGGGAGTAGGCAATGAGCAGTTCTTC
j_call: TRBJ2-1; d_call: TRBD2; v_call: TRBV5-1; clone_size: -; cdr3_aa: CASSSGGLAGNEQFF; cdr3_nt: TGCGCCAGCAGCTCAGGGGGACTAGCCGGCAATGAGCAGTTCTTC
j_call: TRBJ2-1; d_call: TRBD2; v_call: TRBV9; clone_size: -; cdr3_aa: CASSVGSGSPYNEQFF; cdr3_nt: TGTGCCAGCAGCGTAGGTAGCGGGAGCCCCTACAATGAGCAGTTCTTC
j_call: TRBJ1-1; d_call: -; v_call: TRBV11-3; clone_size: -; cdr3_aa: CASSLGGHTNTEAFF; cdr3_nt: TGTGCCAGCAGCTTAGGGGGACACACGAACACTGAAGCTTTCTTT
j_call: TRBJ1-1; d_call: TRBD1; v_call: TRBV5-1; clone_size: -; cdr3_aa: CASSVGTGQGGTEAFF; cdr3_nt: TGCGCCAGCAGCGTAGGAACGGGACAGGGCGGCACTGAAGCTTTCTTT
j_call: TRBJ2-7; d_call: -; v_call: TRBV29-1; clone_size: -; cdr3_aa: CSVEESRSSYEQYF; cdr3_nt: TGCAGCGTTGAAGAATCCCGGAGCTCCTACGAGCAGTACTTC
j_call: TRBJ2-2; d_call: -; v_call: TRBV5-1; clone_size: -; cdr3_aa: CASSPQGSGTGELFF; cdr3_nt: TGCGCCAGCAGCCCCCAGGGCTCTGGCACCGGGGAGCTGTTTTTT
j_call: TRBJ1-1; d_call: -; v_call: TRBV27; clone_size: -; cdr3_aa: CASSTGLATEAFF; cdr3_nt: TGTGCCAGCTCAACAGGTTTGGCGACTGAAGCTTTCTTT
j_call: TRBJ1-1; d_call: -; v_call: TRBV6-6; clone_size: -; cdr3_aa: CASSWRQVNTEAFF; cdr3_nt: TGTGCCAGCAGTTGGCGACAGGTGAACACTGAAGCTTTCTTT
j_call: TRBJ2-2; d_call: TRBD1; v_call: TRBV4-3; clone_size: -; cdr3_aa: CASSHEDRDGGELFF; cdr3_nt: TGCGCCAGCAGCCATGAGGACAGGGACGGCGGGGAGCTGTTTTTT
j_call: TRBJ1-1; d_call: -; v_call: TRBV5-6; clone_size: -; cdr3_aa: CASSLGHMNTEAFF; cdr3_nt: TGTGCCAGCAGCTTGGGACATATGAACACTGAAGCTTTCTTT